Following are 13 T cell receptor beta chains from one sample sequenced in a study of blood T cell repertoires in COVID-19. Produced via immunoSEQ multiplex PCR; TCRdb's table is partial and in-frame only. Of 150,000 to 200,000 clones in the sample, approximately 87% are singletons; the top ten hold roughly 2.5%. The sequenced material came from peripheral blood. The receptor set was obtained from a man aged 40-55 years with active or convalescent COVID-19.

The CDR3 loop reads CASSHPGGGRGGNQPQHF. CDR3 bases: TGTGCCAGCAGCCACCCCGGGGGGGGGAGAGGGGGCAATCAGCCCCAGCATTTT. The V call is TRBV3-1 (or the pseudogene TRBV3-2), the J call TRBJ1-5; a weak D match, TRBD1 (5 bases). V was pared by 3 bases and J by 2 bases, with 20 bases between. CDR3 length: 18 residues. Germline V gene sequence: CDR1 LGHDT, CDR2 YNNKEL (reference sequence).

A single count supports this clone. The V and J genes are TRBV7-3 and TRBJ2-3; 7 bases are a match to TRBD1. CDR1 is SGHTA, CDR2 FQGTGA, per germline. V trimming: 5 bases; J trimming: 2 bases; junction bases outside the gene matches: 7. This CDR3 is 15 amino acids long. DNA of the CDR3: TGTGCCAGCAGCCAATGGGGACAGACCACAGATACGCAGTATTTT. This translates into CASSQWGQTTDTQYF.

This clone appeared once. V usage is TRBV10-3 and J usage is TRBJ1-5; TRBD1 agrees at 8 bases. CDR1 ENHRY and CDR2 SYGVKD come from the germline V gene. This CDR3 spans 13 amino acids. V shed 7 bases and J 7 bases; nucleotides not matched to a gene: 6. The CDR3 DNA reads as TGTGCCATCACCCAGGGGGCAGGCCAGCCCCAGCATTTT. It encodes CAITQGAGQPQHF.

The gene calls are TRBV9 and TRBJ2-5, with 8 bases fitting TRBD1. The CDR3 runs 17 residues. The germline V gene has CDR1 SGDLS and CDR2 YYNGEE. V shed 0 bases and J 1 base; nucleotides not matched to a gene: 8. CDR3 sequence reads: CASSVVGRTGPQETQYF. The CDR3 DNA is TGTGCCAGCAGCGTAGTAGGGCGGACAGGGCCCCAAGAGACCCAGTACTTC.

This chain uses TRBV27 with TRBJ1-6; D gene ambiguous. CDR1 MNHEY and CDR2 SMNVEV come from the germline V gene (reference sequence). Trimming shortened V by 0 bases and J by 1 base, and 7 bases separated the two germline ends. The CDR3 totals 16 residues. This chain's CDR3 is CASSLSGYSYNSPLHF. DNA of the CDR3: TGTGCCAGCAGTTTATCGGGCTATTCCTATAATTCACCCCTCCACTTT.

The chain couples TRBV14 to TRBJ1-1; 9 nucleotides match TRBD1. The CDR3 is made up of 17 amino acids. CDR1 SGHDN and CDR2 FVKESK come from the germline V gene. Losses at the gene ends were 3 bases for V and 7 bases for J; bases not matched to a gene: 15. CDR3 sequence reads: CASSQIRGQGRKDEAFF. CDR3 nucleotide sequence: TGTGCCAGCAGCCAGATAAGGGGACAGGGACGAAAGGATGAAGCTTTCTTT.

This rearrangement joins TRBV5-1 to TRBJ1-4; D remains ambiguous. Germline V gene lookup returns CDR1 SGHRS and CDR2 YFSETQ. Trimming took off 1 base at V and 0 bases at J, with 4 bases between the two ends. The CDR3 runs 14 residues. The chain's CDR3 is CASSLSSTNEKLFF. The CDR3 region has the DNA TGCGCCAGCAGCTTGTCATCAACTAATGAAAAACTGTTTTTT.

The J gene is TRBJ1-1, the V gene TRBV7-2; a possible D gene is TRBD1 (6 bases). Germline loops: CDR1 SGHTA, CDR2 FQGNSA. Trimming took off 2 bases at V and 8 bases at J, with 12 bases between the two ends. The CDR3 extends over 13 amino acids. The CDR3 sequence is CASSLNRATEAFF. CDR3 DNA sequence: TGTGCCAGCAGCTTAAACAGGGCCACGGAAGCTTTCTTT.

Written as DNA, the CDR3 is TGTGCCAGCAGTAGAGCGGGGGTCTCCTACAATGAGCAGTTCTTC. This gives the protein CASSRAGVSYNEQFF. The rearrangement links TRBV6-5 to TRBJ2-1; 8 bases agree with TRBD2. Germline V gene data show CDR1 as MNHEY and CDR2 as SVGAGI. The CDR3 runs 15 residues. With 5 bases clipped from V and 0 bases from J, the junction kept 3 bases outside the gene matches.

The gene calls are TRBV11-2 and TRBJ1-1, with D hard to call. The CDR3 has 14 residues. Germline V gives CDR1 SGHAT, CDR2 FQNNGV. V shed 0 bases and J shed 0 bases, with 5 bases lying between them. CDR3 bases: TGTGCCAGCAGCTTAGATCGGGTGAACACTGAAGCTTTCTTT. It translates to CASSLDRVNTEAFF.

J is TRBJ2-5 and V is TRBV4-1; D may be TRBD2 (6 bases). Deletions cut 4 bases from V and 5 bases from J, with 14 bases between. The CDR3 covers 14 residues. Germline-derived CDR1 and CDR2 are MGHRA and YSYEKL. DNA for the CDR3: TGCGCCAGCAGCCCCGCCGGGGGTAGCGAGACCCAGTACTTC. Its translation is CASSPAGGSETQYF.

The chain carries TRBV30 and TRBJ2-5, with 11 bases lining up with TRBD2. This CDR3 comprises 15 residues. Germline loops: CDR1 GTSNPN, CDR2 SVGIG (reference sequence). V lost 4 bases, J lost 4 bases, and 8 bases stayed unmatched. CDR3 in DNA: TGTGCCTGGACTACGACTAGCGGGGTAGTAGAGACCCAGTACTTC. This gives the protein CAWTTTSGVVETQYF.

The chain is built from TRBV3-1 (or the pseudogene TRBV3-2) and TRBJ2-2, with a weak D call TRBD2 (6 bases). From germline, CDR1 is LGHDT and CDR2 YNNKEL (reference sequence). V was clipped by 7 bases and J by 7 bases, with 7 bases between them. The CDR3 is 11 amino acids. The CDR3 nucleotides read TGTGCCAGCATCGGGGGCGGGGAGCTGTTTTTT. It encodes CASIGGGELFF.